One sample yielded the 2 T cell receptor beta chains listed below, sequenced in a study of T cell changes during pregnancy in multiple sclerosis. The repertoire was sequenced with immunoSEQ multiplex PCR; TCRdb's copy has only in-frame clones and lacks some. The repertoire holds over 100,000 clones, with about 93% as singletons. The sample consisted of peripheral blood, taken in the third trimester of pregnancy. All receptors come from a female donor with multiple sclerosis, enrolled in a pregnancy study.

CDR3 in amino acids: CASSLERGGYNEQFF. The CDR3 DNA follows: TGTGCCAGCAGCTTAGAGCGGGGGGGGTACAATGAGCAGTTCTTC. The V gene is TRBV7-2, the J gene TRBJ2-1; 10 positions agree with TRBD2. The junction had 1 base not matched to a gene; V was cut back by 1 base and J by 4 bases. The CDR3 totals 15 residues. Germline V gene lookup returns CDR1 SGHTA and CDR2 FQGNSA.

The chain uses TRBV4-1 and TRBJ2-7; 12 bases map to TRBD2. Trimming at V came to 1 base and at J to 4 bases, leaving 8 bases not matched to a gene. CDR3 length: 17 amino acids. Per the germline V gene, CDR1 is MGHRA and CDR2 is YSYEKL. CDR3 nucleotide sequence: TGCGCCAGCAGCCAAGTCCCCCCGACTAGCGGGGGTTACGAGCAGTACTTC. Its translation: CASSQVPPTSGGYEQYF.